This T cell receptor beta chain was profiled in a study of a mutant IDH1 vaccine in newly diagnosed glioma. At the level of the study: The start of vaccination came 4-6 weeks after radiotherapy alone, or with temozolomide cycles. Before enrollment, the patients had been treated with radiotherapy alone, temozolomide alone, or both together. Most of them had received both.

Only in-frame clones appear in the TCRdb table, and some are missing; sequencing was by immunoSEQ multiplex PCR. This table holds roughly 70,000 clones, approximately 84% found once. As to this clone: The target antigen is unknown.

The CDR3 totals 17 residues. The V and J ends lost 1 base and 4 bases, in that order; junction bases with no gene match: 8. Germline lookup yields CDR1 SGHRS and CDR2 YFSETQ. The sample's time point: week 11, during vaccination. The content of each vaccine dose was 300 ug of mutant IDH1 20-mer peptide, and topical imiquimod accompanied it. Each tumor in the donors was a new WHO grade 3 or 4 astrocytoma, IDH1-mutant and ATRX-lost. The chain employs TRBV5-1 and TRBJ2-1, with 10 nucleotides matching TRBD1. This receptor was obtained from a woman in her fifties or sixties with glioma. The input for sequencing was PBMCs, taken from a glioma patient whose treatment included an IDH1 peptide vaccine. The DNA of the CDR3 is TGCGCCAGCAGCTTGTACCCACCGGACAGGGGGTACAATGAGCAGTTCTTC. It codes for CASSLYPPDRGYNEQFF.